A selection of T cell receptor beta chains follows, all from one sample in a study of cytotoxic CD8 clonotypes in ibrutinib-treated CLL. Measured with immunoSEQ multiplex PCR; TCRdb has only the in-frame clones, and not every one. The data contain some 92,000 clones, approximately 77% of them singletons. This material consisted of PBMCs, taken after 24 months of ibrutinib treatment. Receptor source: a human donor with chronic lymphocytic leukemia. The CDR3 runs from the conserved cysteine through the conserved F or W.

v_gene: TRBV15
CDR3aa: CATSRGGQYEQYF

v_gene: TRBV6-1
CDR3aa: CASRGGNLNTGELFF

v_gene: TRBV28
CDR3aa: CASSQLSGTGRDEQYF

v_gene: TRBV5-1
CDR3aa: CASSSGPSNTEAFF

v_gene: TRBV21-1
CDR3aa: CASRPGQYNEQFF

v_gene: TRBV5-3
CDR3aa: CARSKTFRETEAFF

v_gene: TRBV7-3
CDR3aa: CASSKADTYEQYF

v_gene: TRBV6-1
CDR3aa: CASRDRAFGNQPQHF

v_gene: TRBV5-1
CDR3aa: CASSLGGTGTDTQYF

v_gene: TRBV29-1
CDR3aa: CSVEVGTSGREQYF

v_gene: TRBV11-2
CDR3aa: CASSLQGAGAEAFF